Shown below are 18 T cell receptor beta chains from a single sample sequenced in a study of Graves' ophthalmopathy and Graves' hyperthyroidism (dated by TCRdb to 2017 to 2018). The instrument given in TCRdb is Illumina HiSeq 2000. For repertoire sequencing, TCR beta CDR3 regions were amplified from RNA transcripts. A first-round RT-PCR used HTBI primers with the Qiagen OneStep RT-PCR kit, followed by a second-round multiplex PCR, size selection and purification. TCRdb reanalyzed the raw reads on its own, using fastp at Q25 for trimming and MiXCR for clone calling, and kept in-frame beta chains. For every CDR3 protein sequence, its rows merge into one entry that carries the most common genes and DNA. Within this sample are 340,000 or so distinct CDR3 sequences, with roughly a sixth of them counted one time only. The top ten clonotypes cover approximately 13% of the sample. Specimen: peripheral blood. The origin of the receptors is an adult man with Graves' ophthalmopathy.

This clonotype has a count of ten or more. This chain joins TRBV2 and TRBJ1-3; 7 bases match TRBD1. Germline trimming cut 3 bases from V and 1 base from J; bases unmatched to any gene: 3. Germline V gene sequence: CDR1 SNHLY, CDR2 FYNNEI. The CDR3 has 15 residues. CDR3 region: CASSEGTVSGNTIYF. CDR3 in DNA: TGTGCCAGCAGTGAGGGGACAGTTTCTGGAAACACCATATATTTT.

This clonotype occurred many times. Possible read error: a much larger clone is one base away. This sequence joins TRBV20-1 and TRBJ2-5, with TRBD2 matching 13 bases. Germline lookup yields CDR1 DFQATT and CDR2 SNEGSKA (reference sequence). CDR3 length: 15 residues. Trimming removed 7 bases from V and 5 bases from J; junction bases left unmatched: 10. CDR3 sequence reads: CSVRTSGGPWETQYF. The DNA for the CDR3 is TGCAGTGTTAGGACTAGCGGGGGCCCATGGGAGACCCAGTACTTC.

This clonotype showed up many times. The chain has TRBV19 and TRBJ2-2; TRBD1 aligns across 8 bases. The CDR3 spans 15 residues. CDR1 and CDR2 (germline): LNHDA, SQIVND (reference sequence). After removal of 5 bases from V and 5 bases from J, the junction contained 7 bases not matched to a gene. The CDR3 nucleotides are TGTGCCAGTAGTCCTGGGGGACAGGTGACCGGGGAGCTGTTTTTT. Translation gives CASSPGGQVTGELFF.

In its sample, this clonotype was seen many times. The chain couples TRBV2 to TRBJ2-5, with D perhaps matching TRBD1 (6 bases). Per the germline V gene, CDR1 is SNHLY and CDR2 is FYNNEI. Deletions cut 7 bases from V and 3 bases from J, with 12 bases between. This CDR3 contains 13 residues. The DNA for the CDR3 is TGTGCCAGCACCTCGAACAGGGAAGAGACCCAGTACTTC. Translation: CASTSNREETQYF.

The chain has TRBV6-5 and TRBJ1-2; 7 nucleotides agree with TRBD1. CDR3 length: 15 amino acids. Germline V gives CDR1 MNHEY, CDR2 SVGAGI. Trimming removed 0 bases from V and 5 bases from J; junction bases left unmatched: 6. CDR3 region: CASSYSAGGQYGYTF. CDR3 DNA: TGTGCCAGCAGTTACTCGGCAGGGGGGCAGTATGGCTACACCTTC.

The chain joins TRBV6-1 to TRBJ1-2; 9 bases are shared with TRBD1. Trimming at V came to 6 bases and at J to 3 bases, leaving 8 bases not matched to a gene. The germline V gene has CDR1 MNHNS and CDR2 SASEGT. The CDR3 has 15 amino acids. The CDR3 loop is CASSRPGQGYYGYTF. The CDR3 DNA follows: TGTGCCAGCAGCCGACCGGGACAGGGCTACTATGGCTACACCTTC.

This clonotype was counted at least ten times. This chain's CDR3 is CASSHGTSGSKQETQYF. DNA for the CDR3: TGTGCCAGCAGCCACGGGACTAGCGGGAGTAAGCAAGAGACCCAGTACTTC. The chain uses TRBV14 and TRBJ2-5, with 14 bases matching TRBD2. CDR1 is SGHDN and CDR2 is FVKESK in the germline V gene. V was clipped by 3 bases and J by 2 bases; unmatched bases: 5. The CDR3 length is 17 residues.

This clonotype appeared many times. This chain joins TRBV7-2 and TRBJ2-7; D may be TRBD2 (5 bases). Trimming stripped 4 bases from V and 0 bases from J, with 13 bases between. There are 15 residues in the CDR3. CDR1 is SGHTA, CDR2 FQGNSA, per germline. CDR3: CASSSKRASSYEQYF. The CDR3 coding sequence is TGTGCCAGCAGCTCAAAGAGGGCTAGCTCCTACGAGCAGTACTTC.

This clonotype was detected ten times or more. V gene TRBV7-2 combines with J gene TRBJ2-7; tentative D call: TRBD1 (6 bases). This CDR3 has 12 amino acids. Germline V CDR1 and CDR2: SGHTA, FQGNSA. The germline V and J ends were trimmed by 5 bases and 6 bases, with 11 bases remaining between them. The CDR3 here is CASSATGSEQYF. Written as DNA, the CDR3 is TGTGCCAGCAGCGCCACAGGGAGCGAGCAGTACTTC.

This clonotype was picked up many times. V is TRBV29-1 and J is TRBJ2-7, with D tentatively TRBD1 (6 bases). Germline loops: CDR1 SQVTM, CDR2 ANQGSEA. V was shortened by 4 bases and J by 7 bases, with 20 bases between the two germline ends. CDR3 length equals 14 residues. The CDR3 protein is CSVADSFSKIEQYF. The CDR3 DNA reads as TGCAGCGTTGCGGACAGCTTCTCGAAAATAGAGCAGTACTTC.

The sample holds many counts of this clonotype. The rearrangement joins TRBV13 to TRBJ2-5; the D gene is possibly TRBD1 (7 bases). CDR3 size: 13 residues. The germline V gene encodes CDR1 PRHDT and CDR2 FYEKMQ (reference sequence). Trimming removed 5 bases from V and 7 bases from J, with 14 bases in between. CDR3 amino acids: CASSGGGAGTQYF. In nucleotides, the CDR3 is TGTGCCAGCAGCGGAGGGGGCGCGGGGACCCAGTACTTC.

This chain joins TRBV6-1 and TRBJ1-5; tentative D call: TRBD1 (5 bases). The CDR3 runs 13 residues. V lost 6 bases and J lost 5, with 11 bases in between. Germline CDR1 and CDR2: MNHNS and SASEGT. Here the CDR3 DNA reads TGTGCCAGCAGCGGAGGGGACGATCAGCCCCAGCATTTT. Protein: CASSGGDDQPQHF.

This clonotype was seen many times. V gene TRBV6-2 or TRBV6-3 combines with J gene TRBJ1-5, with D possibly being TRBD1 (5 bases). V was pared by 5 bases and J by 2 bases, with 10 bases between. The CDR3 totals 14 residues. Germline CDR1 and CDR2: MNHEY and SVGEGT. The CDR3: CASSDGGGNQPQHF. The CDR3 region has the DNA TGTGCCAGCAGTGACGGAGGGGGCAATCAGCCCCAGCATTTT.

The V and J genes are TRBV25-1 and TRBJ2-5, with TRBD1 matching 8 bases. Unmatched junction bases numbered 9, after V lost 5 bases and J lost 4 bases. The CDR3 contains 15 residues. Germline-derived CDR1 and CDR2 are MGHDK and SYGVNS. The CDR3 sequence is CASSRMTGAGETQYF. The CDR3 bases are TGTGCCAGCAGTAGGATGACAGGGGCAGGAGAGACCCAGTACTTC.

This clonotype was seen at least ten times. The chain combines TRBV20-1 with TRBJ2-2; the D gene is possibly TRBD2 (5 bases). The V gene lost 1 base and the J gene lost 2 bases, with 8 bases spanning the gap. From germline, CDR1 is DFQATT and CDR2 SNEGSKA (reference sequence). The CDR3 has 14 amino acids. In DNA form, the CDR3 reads TGCAGTGCTAGAGGACGGGGAAACACCGGGGAGCTGTTTTTT. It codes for CSARGRGNTGELFF.

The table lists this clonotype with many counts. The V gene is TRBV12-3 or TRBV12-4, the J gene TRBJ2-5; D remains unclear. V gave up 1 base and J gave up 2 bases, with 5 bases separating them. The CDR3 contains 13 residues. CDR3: CASSLDEQETQYF. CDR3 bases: TGTGCCAGCAGTTTAGACGAGCAAGAGACCCAGTACTTC.

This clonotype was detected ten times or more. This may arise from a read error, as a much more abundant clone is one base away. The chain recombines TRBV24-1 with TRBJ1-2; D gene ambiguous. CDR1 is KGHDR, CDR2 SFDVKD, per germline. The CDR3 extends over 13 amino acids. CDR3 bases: TGTGCCGCCAGTTCCGTTCTTAACTATGGCTACACCTTC. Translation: CAASSVLNYGYTF.

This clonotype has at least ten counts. CDR3 region: CAWSQPRPLTSVTYEQYF. CDR3 DNA: TGTGCCTGGAGTCAACCAAGGCCCTTGACTAGCGTGACCTACGAGCAGTACTTC. The chain combines TRBV30 with TRBJ2-7; 8 positions agree with TRBD2. This CDR3 is 18 amino acids long. CDR1 and CDR2 from the germline V gene are GTSNPN and SVGIG (reference sequence). V shed 2 bases and J 2 bases; nucleotides not matched to a gene: 17.